The next 17 T cell receptor beta chains were all read from a single sample in a study of blood T cell repertoires in COVID-19. Sequenced by immunoSEQ multiplex PCR; TCRdb stores in-frame clones only, minus some. The data show around 260,000 clones, 88% seen once. Sample: peripheral blood. These receptors came from a man in his 60s who had recovered from COVID-19.

The genes are TRBV6-6 and TRBJ1-2, with 11 bases matching TRBD1. The J segment lost 8 bases and the V segment lost 2 bases, leaving 4 bases of the junction unmatched. The CDR3 spans 14 residues. Germline V gene data show CDR1 as MNHNY and CDR2 as SVGAGI (reference sequence). The CDR3 reads CASSYKDRGQGYTF. CDR3 nucleotide sequence: TGTGCCAGCAGTTACAAGGACAGGGGGCAGGGCTACACCTTC.

The chain joins TRBV19 to TRBJ2-7; tentative D call: TRBD2 (5 bases). V was clipped by 11 bases and J by 3 bases, with 17 bases between them. The CDR3 length is 13 residues. Germline V gene data show CDR1 as LNHDA and CDR2 as SQIVND (reference sequence). Written as DNA, the CDR3 is TGTGCCGGAACCGGGGTGGTGAGCTACGAGCAGTACTTC. Translating gives CAGTGVVSYEQYF.

V is TRBV7-6 and J is TRBJ1-3, with D maybe TRBD1 (5 bases). The CDR3 has 15 residues. Trimming pared 5 bases from V and 2 bases from J, leaving 13 bases between. Germline loops: CDR1 SGHVS, CDR2 FNYEAQ. CDR3 protein: CASSIGTFAGNTIYF. The CDR3 nucleotides are TGTGCCAGCAGCATAGGGACTTTCGCTGGAAACACCATATATTTT.

In nucleotides, the CDR3 is TGTGCCACCCGACTTGGACAGCTAGTTTATGGCTACACCTTC. The encoded protein is CATRLGQLVYGYTF. The chain recombines TRBV6-5 with TRBJ1-2; a possible D gene is TRBD1 (6 bases). V lost 10 bases and J 5 bases, leaving 20 bases between the germline ends. The CDR3 sequence is 14 residues long. Germline CDR1 reads MNHEY; CDR2 reads SVGAGI.

This clone was seen more than once but under ten times. The chain combines TRBV7-9 with TRBJ2-1; D possibly corresponds to TRBD1 (6 bases). Per germline, CDR1 SEHNR and CDR2 FQNEAQ (reference sequence). The V end was cut by 2 bases, the J end by 5 bases, with 13 bases between. The CDR3 is 15 amino acids. CDR3 in amino acids: CASSLQGLNHNEQFF. CDR3 DNA sequence: TGTGCCAGCAGCTTACAGGGGCTGAACCACAATGAGCAGTTCTTC.

The rearrangement joins TRBV6-5 to TRBJ2-7; D perhaps matches TRBD1 (6 bases). CDR3 length: 10 amino acids. Germline CDR1 reads MNHEY; CDR2 reads SVGAGI. The V end was cut by 8 bases, the J end by 7 bases, with 9 bases between. CDR3: CASQGSEQYF. The CDR3 DNA sequence: TGTGCCAGCCAGGGGTCAGAGCAGTACTTC.

The gene calls are TRBV4-2 and TRBJ1-1; tentative D call: TRBD1 (6 bases). This CDR3 is 16 amino acids long. Trimming pared 1 base from V and 1 base from J, leaving 13 bases between. Germline V gene lookup returns CDR1 LGHNA and CDR2 YNFKEQ. The CDR3 region is CASSQGLRGANTEAFF. In DNA, the CDR3 is TGTGCCAGCAGCCAAGGCCTTCGGGGGGCGAACACTGAAGCTTTCTTT.

This sequence joins TRBV13 and TRBJ1-2; D gene unclear. Trimming removed 4 bases at V and 8 bases at J, with 17 bases between. The CDR3 length is 14 residues. Germline values: CDR1 PRHDT, CDR2 FYEKMQ (reference sequence). The CDR3 protein is CASSSRRLSRGYTF. The CDR3 DNA reads as TGTGCCAGCAGCTCCCGCCGGCTCTCTAGGGGCTACACCTTC. The variable domain in full, completed from reference TRBV13 and TRBJ1-2, reads AAGVIQSPRHLIKEKRETATLKCYPIPRHDTVYWYQQGPGQDPQFLISFYEKMQSDKGSIPDRFSAQQFSDYHSELNMSSLELGDSALYFCASSSRRLSRGYTFGSGTRLTVV.

This clone occurred once. Other DNA sequences in the sample encode the same CDR3. The V gene is TRBV19, the J gene TRBJ2-2, with D tentatively TRBD1 (6 bases). The V end lost 4 bases, the J end lost 4 bases, and 10 bases lay between the germline ends. The CDR3 is made up of 14 amino acids. Germline V gene sequence: CDR1 LNHDA, CDR2 SQIVND (reference sequence). CDR3 in amino acids: CASSTQGSTGELFF. CDR3 coding DNA: TGTGCCAGTAGTACACAGGGATCCACCGGGGAGCTGTTTTTT.

V usage is TRBV6-2 or TRBV6-3 and J usage is TRBJ2-1; tentative D call: TRBD1 (5 bases). The CDR3 consists of 15 residues. V was cut by 3 bases and J by 1 base, with 10 bases left in between. Germline assignment: CDR1 MNHEY and CDR2 SVGEGT. CDR3 DNA: TGTGCCAGCAGTTATACCGCAGGGTCCTACAATGAGCAGTTCTTC. Residues: CASSYTAGSYNEQFF.

The gene calls are TRBV12-5 and TRBJ1-2; 9 bases are shared with TRBD1. The junction had 3 bases not matched to a gene; V was cut back by 1 base and J by 6 bases. There are 14 residues in the CDR3. From germline, CDR1 is LGHNT and CDR2 FRNRAP. Written as DNA, the CDR3 is TGTGCTAGTGGTTTGGGATGGACAGGGGATGGCTACACCTTC. This gives the protein CASGLGWTGDGYTF.

This clone was recorded once. Additional DNA sequences in this sample encode the identical CDR3. The chain has TRBV19 and TRBJ2-2; maybe TRBD1 (5 bases). This CDR3 comprises 14 residues. V shed 6 bases and J shed 1 base, with 9 bases lying between them. The V gene's germline CDR1 is LNHDA and CDR2 SQIVND (reference sequence). The CDR3 region is CASSLTGNTGELFF. The CDR3 DNA reads as TGTGCCAGTAGCTTAACAGGGAACACCGGGGAGCTGTTTTTT.

The rearrangement links TRBV5-1 to TRBJ2-2; 9 bases agree with TRBD1. Germline CDR1 SGHRS, CDR2 YFSETQ. The CDR3 length is 16 residues. V dropped 4 bases and J dropped 2; count of bases not matched to a gene: 6. The CDR3 sequence: CASSAWTGANTGELFF. In DNA, the CDR3 is TGCGCCAGCAGCGCCTGGACAGGGGCAAACACCGGGGAGCTGTTTTTT. The variable domain in full, with the rest retrieved from reference TRBV5-1 and TRBJ2-2, is KAGVTQTPRYLIKTRGQQVTLSCSPISGHRSVSWYQQTPGQGLQFLFEYFSETQRNKGNFPGRFSGRQFSNSRSEMNVSTLELGDSALYLCASSAWTGANTGELFFGEGSRLTVL.

The chain combines TRBV15 with TRBJ2-7, with 10 bases lining up with TRBD1. Per germline, CDR1 LNHNV and CDR2 YYDKDF (reference sequence). The CDR3 runs to 15 residues. With V trimmed by 3 bases and J by 4 bases, 6 bases remained unmatched. The CDR3 DNA is TGTGCCACCAGCAGCCCCCGGACAGGGGGATACGAGCAGTACTTC. It translates to CATSSPRTGGYEQYF.

V gene TRBV7-8 combines with J gene TRBJ2-7, with 7 nucleotides matching TRBD1. CDR1 and CDR2 (germline): SGHVS, FQNEAQ. Trimming removed 6 bases from V and 2 bases from J; junction bases left unmatched: 7. The length of the CDR3 is 14 residues. The CDR3 nucleotides are TGTGCCAGCAGAACACATGACAGGGCCTACGAGCAGTACTTC. Its protein is CASRTHDRAYEQYF.

The chain carries TRBV5-6 and TRBJ1-3; tentatively, D is TRBD1 (5 bases). There are 11 residues in the CDR3. Germline CDR1 SGHDT, CDR2 YYEEEE. V lost 2 bases to trimming and J lost 9 bases, with 6 bases between them. The CDR3 nucleotides read TGTGCCAGCAGCTTAAGGGGCACCATATATTTT. Translation gives CASSLRGTIYF.

This clone has only one observation. V is TRBV6-2 or TRBV6-3 and J is TRBJ2-7; D is ambiguous. The CDR3 spans 14 residues. V was clipped by 6 bases and J by 3 bases, with 15 bases between them. Germline lookup yields CDR1 MNHEY and CDR2 SVGEGT. DNA for the CDR3: TGTGCCAGCAGCCAGCCGTTGCGGTTCTACGAGCAGTACTTC. Amino acids: CASSQPLRFYEQYF.